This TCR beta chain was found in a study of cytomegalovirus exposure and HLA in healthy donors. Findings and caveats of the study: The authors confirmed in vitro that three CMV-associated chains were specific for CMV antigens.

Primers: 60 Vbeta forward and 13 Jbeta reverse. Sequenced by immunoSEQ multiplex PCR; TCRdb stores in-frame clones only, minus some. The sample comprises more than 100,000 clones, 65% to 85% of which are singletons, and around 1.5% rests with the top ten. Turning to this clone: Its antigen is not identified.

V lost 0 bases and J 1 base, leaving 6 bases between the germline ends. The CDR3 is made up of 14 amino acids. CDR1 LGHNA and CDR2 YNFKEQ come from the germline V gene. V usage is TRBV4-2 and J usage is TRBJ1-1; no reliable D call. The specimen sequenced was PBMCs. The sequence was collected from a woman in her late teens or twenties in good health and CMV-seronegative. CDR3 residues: CASSQENWNTEAFF. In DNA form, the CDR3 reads TGTGCCAGCAGCCAAGAAAACTGGAACACTGAAGCTTTCTTT.